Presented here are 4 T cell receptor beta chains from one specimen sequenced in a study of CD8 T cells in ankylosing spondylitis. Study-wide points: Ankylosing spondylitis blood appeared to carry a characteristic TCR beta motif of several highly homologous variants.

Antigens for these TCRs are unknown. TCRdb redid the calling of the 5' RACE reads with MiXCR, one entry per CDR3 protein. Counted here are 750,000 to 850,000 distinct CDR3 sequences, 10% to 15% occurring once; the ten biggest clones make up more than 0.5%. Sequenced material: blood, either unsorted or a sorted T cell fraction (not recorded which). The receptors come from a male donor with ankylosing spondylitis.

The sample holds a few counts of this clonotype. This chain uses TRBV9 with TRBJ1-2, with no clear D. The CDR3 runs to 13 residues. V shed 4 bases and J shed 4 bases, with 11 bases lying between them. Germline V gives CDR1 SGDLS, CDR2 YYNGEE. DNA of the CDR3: TGTGCCAGCAGCCTACCGGCGGGCTATGGCTACACCTTC. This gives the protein CASSLPAGYGYTF.

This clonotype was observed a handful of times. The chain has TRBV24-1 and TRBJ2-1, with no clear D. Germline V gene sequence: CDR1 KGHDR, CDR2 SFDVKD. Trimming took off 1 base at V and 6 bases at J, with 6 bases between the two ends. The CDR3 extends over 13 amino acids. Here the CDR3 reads CATSDLWGNEQFF. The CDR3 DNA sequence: TGTGCCACCAGTGATTTATGGGGCAATGAGCAGTTCTTC.

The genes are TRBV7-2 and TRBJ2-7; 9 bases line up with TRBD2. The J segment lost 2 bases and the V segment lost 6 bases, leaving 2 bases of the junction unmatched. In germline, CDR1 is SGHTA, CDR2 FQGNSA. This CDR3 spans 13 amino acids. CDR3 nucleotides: TGTGCCAGCAGAGCGGGGGGAACCTACGAGCAGTACTTC. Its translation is CASRAGGTYEQYF.

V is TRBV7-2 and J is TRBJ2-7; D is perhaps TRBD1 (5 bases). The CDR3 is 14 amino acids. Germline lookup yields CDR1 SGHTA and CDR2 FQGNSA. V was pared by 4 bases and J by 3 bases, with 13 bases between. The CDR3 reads CASSSSPGNYEQYF. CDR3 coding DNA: TGTGCCAGCAGCTCCTCACCAGGGAACTACGAGCAGTACTTC.